This passage covers 27 T cell receptor beta chains from one sample sequenced in a study of human T cells and chemical hapten exposure. TCRdb recomputed calls from the RACE reads with MiXCR, one row per CDR3 protein. This table holds about 120,000 distinct CDR3 sequences, approximately 13% found once. The time point is: pre-sensitization, week 0. The treatment: therapeutic diphenylcyclopropenone sensitization with weekly scalp DPC. The source was whole blood, collected in connection with sensitization to the hapten diphenylcyclopropenone (DPC). Every receptor here comes from a woman between 18 and 30 years old with alopecia areata. Some clones in this sample may be carry-over from other donors' samples.

The V call is TRBV20-1, the J call TRBJ1-5, with a possible D match to TRBD1 (6 bases). This CDR3 contains 15 residues. With 0 bases removed from V and 4 bases from J, the gap between germline ends came to 13 bases. In germline, CDR1 is DFQATT, CDR2 SNEGSKA (reference sequence). CDR3 amino acids: CSARDQGRGNQPQHF. CDR3 coding DNA: TGCAGTGCTAGAGATCAAGGCAGGGGAAATCAGCCCCAGCATTTT.

This clonotype was seen many times. The chain recombines TRBV20-1 with TRBJ1-6; 7 positions agree with TRBD1. Germline V lookup: CDR1 DFQATT, CDR2 SNEGSKA (reference sequence). The CDR3 runs to 13 residues. V was clipped by 6 bases and J by 6 bases; unmatched bases: 5. The CDR3 DNA follows: TGCAGTGCCTGGCAGGGGGGTAATTCACCCCTCCACTTT. Its protein product is CSAWQGGNSPLHF.

This clonotype showed up just a few times. The genes are TRBV18 and TRBJ1-1; D unresolved. The CDR3 is 15 amino acids. Germline V gives CDR1 KGHSH, CDR2 LQKENI. V dropped 1 base and J dropped 1 base, with 10 bases sitting between them. The CDR3 region has the DNA TGTGCCAGCTCACCACGGGTTGCGGGGAACACTGAAGCTTTCTTT. The encoded protein is CASSPRVAGNTEAFF.

This sequence joins TRBV12-3 or TRBV12-4 and TRBJ2-5, with D possibly being TRBD1 (6 bases). The CDR3 extends over 12 amino acids. Between the trimmed V and J ends, which lost 10 bases and 0 bases, there was a span of 9 bases. Here the CDR3 reads CATWGHQETQYF. The CDR3 DNA reads TGTGCCACCTGGGGGCACCAAGAGACCCAGTACTTC.

The chain has TRBV20-1 and TRBJ1-1; maybe TRBD1 (5 bases). The length of the CDR3 is 17 residues. In germline, CDR1 is DFQATT, CDR2 SNEGSKA (reference sequence). V gave up 1 base and J gave up 2 bases, with 20 bases separating them. This CDR3 is CSARAPRGGAANTEAFF. The CDR3 DNA is TGCAGTGCTAGAGCCCCGCGCGGGGGTGCAGCCAACACTGAAGCTTTCTTT.

This clonotype was observed many times. The chain uses TRBV6-6 and TRBJ1-5; the match to TRBD1 covers 8 bases. CDR1 and CDR2 (germline): MNHNY, SVGAGI (reference sequence). V dropped 0 bases and J dropped 7; count of bases not matched to a gene: 8. This CDR3 is 16 amino acids long. The CDR3 sequence is CASSYSETGEGQPQHF. The DNA for the CDR3 is TGTGCCAGCAGTTACTCGGAGACAGGGGAGGGACAGCCCCAGCATTTT.

CDR3 DNA sequence: TGTGCCAGCAGCCAAGACTCCTTTTACGAGCAGTACTTC. This gives the protein CASSQDSFYEQYF. The genes are TRBV3-1 and TRBJ2-7; D ambiguous. The germline CDR1 and CDR2 sequences are LGHDT and YNNKEL (reference sequence). The V and J ends lost 0 bases and 4 bases respectively, with 7 bases between them. The CDR3 sequence is 13 residues long.

This rearrangement joins TRBV5-1 to TRBJ2-2; D unclear. The CDR3 length is 15 residues. Trimming shortened V by 0 bases and J by 4 bases, and 10 bases separated the two germline ends. Germline values: CDR1 SGHRS, CDR2 YFSETQ. The CDR3 region is CASSLGLRLTGELFF. The CDR3, as DNA: TGCGCCAGCAGCTTGGGCCTACGTCTCACCGGGGAGCTGTTTTTT. Using reference TRBV5-1 and TRBJ2-2 for the parts outside the CDR3, the full variable domain is KAGVTQTPRYLIKTRGQQVTLSCSPISGHRSVSWYQQTPGQGLQFLFEYFSETQRNKGNFPGRFSGRQFSNSRSEMNVSTLELGDSALYLCASSLGLRLTGELFFGEGSRLTVL.

The V call is TRBV4-1, the J call TRBJ1-1; perhaps TRBD1 as D (5 bases). The CDR3 is 14 amino acids. The V end lost 2 bases, the J end lost 4 bases, and 11 bases lay between the germline ends. Looked up from germline, CDR1 is MGHRA and CDR2 is YSYEKL. The CDR3 reads CASSQTRVGTEAFF. In DNA, the CDR3 is TGCGCCAGCAGCCAAACCAGGGTGGGCACTGAAGCTTTCTTT.

This clonotype was observed a few times. The chain is built from TRBV4-3 and TRBJ2-3, with D possibly being TRBD2 (6 bases). CDR1 and CDR2 from the germline V gene are LGHNA and YSLEER. This CDR3 is built from 14 residues. Trimming pared 5 bases from V and 2 bases from J, leaving 11 bases between. CDR3 sequence: CASSIRTTTDTQYF. CDR3 coding DNA: TGCGCCAGCAGCATACGGACTACCACAGATACGCAGTATTTT.

This clonotype was observed many times. CDR3 DNA: TGTGCCAGCAGACGAACCAGGGTCACCGGGGAGCTGTTTTTT. As protein: CASRRTRVTGELFF. The chain recombines TRBV12-3 or TRBV12-4 with TRBJ2-2; D possibly corresponds to TRBD1 (5 bases). CDR3 length: 14 residues. The germline V and J ends were trimmed by 6 bases and 4 bases, with 12 bases remaining between them.

The chain employs TRBV9 and TRBJ1-3; D is unclear. Germline CDR1 and CDR2: SGDLS and YYNGEE. Trimming pared 0 bases from V and 8 bases from J, leaving 6 bases between. This CDR3 comprises 12 residues. The DNA of the CDR3 is TGTGCCAGCAGCGTAGATTTGGACACCATATATTTT. Its protein product is CASSVDLDTIYF. The variable domain in full, with the rest retrieved from reference TRBV9 and TRBJ1-3, is DSGVTQTPKHLITATGQRVTLRCSPRSGDLSVYWYQQSLDQGLQFLIQYYNGEERAKGNILERFSAQQFPDLHSELNLSSLELGDSALYFCASSVDLDTIYFGEGSWLTVV.

The rearrangement uses TRBV4-2 and TRBJ2-7; weak D call: TRBD2 (6 bases). This CDR3 contains 15 residues. Looked up from germline, CDR1 is LGHNA and CDR2 is YNFKEQ. The V and J ends lost 5 bases and 3 bases respectively, with 17 bases between them. The CDR3 nucleotides are TGTGCCAGCAGCTTTTTCCGGGACTGGTACTACGAGCAGTACTTC. Its translation: CASSFFRDWYYEQYF.

This clonotype has only a few counts. V gene TRBV4-3 combines with J gene TRBJ2-6; D gene ambiguous. The CDR3 consists of 15 residues. The germline V gene encodes CDR1 LGHNA and CDR2 YSLEER. Between the trimmed V and J ends, which lost 1 base and 0 bases, there was a span of 4 bases. The CDR3: CASSQAPSGANVLTF. The CDR3 DNA is TGCGCCAGCAGCCAAGCCCCCTCTGGGGCCAACGTCCTGACTTTC.

The chain uses TRBV7-9 and TRBJ2-1; D ambiguous. The length of the CDR3 is 17 residues. V was shortened by 1 base and J by 7 bases, with 20 bases between the two germline ends. In germline, CDR1 is SEHNR, CDR2 FQNEAQ (reference sequence). CDR3 in amino acids: CASSLGLTVPLFNEQFF. The CDR3 nucleotides read TGTGCCAGCAGCTTAGGTTTGACGGTACCTCTATTTAATGAGCAGTTCTTC.

The rearrangement links TRBV5-1 to TRBJ2-1; maybe TRBD2 (5 bases). Trimming took 2 bases from V and 10 from J, leaving 19 bases between them. CDR1 and CDR2 (germline): SGHRS, YFSETQ. The CDR3 is 15 residues long. The CDR3 bases are TGCGCCAGCAGCTTTTCGCTAGCCCCCGGTAACGAGCAGTTCTTC. Amino acid sequence: CASSFSLAPGNEQFF.

This clonotype was observed a handful of times. The CDR3 nucleotides are TGTGCCAGCAGTCTCAGGGACATACTCACAGATACGCAGTATTTT. This gives the protein CASSLRDILTDTQYF. The chain carries TRBV28 and TRBJ2-3; possibly TRBD1 for D (6 bases). From germline, CDR1 is MDHEN and CDR2 SYDVKM. The CDR3 contains 15 residues. With 5 bases removed from V and 2 bases from J, the gap between germline ends came to 14 bases.

This clonotype was recorded at least ten times. The chain joins TRBV29-1 to TRBJ2-7; no firm D call. Trimming took 2 bases from V and 4 from J, leaving 6 bases between them. In germline, CDR1 is SQVTM, CDR2 ANQGSEA. This CDR3 contains 11 residues. The CDR3 DNA follows: TGCAGCGTTGAAACAGCTTACGAGCAGTACTTC. Translation: CSVETAYEQYF.

The gene calls are TRBV29-1 and TRBJ2-5; 14 bases are a match to TRBD2. The CDR3 runs to 16 residues. Germline values: CDR1 SQVTM, CDR2 ANQGSEA. With 3 bases clipped from V and 2 bases from J, the junction kept 5 bases outside the gene matches. This chain's CDR3 is CSVDPGTSGRQETQYF. The CDR3 coding sequence is TGCAGCGTTGACCCCGGGACTAGCGGGAGACAAGAGACCCAGTACTTC.

This clonotype was seen ten or more times. This chain connects TRBV18 to TRBJ2-7; TRBD1 agrees at 9 bases. CDR3 length equals 14 residues. CDR1 and CDR2 from the germline V gene are KGHSH and LQKENI. V gave up 3 bases and J gave up 4 bases; unmatched junction bases: 4. The CDR3 DNA reads as TGTGCCAGCTCACCCGGGACAGGGACGTACGAGCAGTACTTC. As protein: CASSPGTGTYEQYF. The complete variable domain, with remaining parts taken from reference TRBV18 and TRBJ2-7, reads NAGVMQNPRHLVRRRGQEARLRCSPMKGHSHVYWYRQLPEEGLKFMVYLQKENIIDESGMPKERFSAEFPKEGPSILRIQQVVRGDSAAYFCASSPGTGTYEQYFGPGTRLTVT.

The chain joins TRBV30 to TRBJ2-3, with D possibly TRBD2 on 6 matching bases. V shed 0 bases and J shed 0 bases, with 13 bases lying between them. Germline V CDR1 and CDR2: GTSNPN, SVGIG (reference sequence). This CDR3 has 16 residues. The CDR3 DNA is TGTGCCTGGAGTGTACGACTAGACCCTAGCACAGATACGCAGTATTTT. This sequence encodes CAWSVRLDPSTDTQYF.

This rearrangement joins TRBV4-1 to TRBJ1-5; D gene ambiguous. V was shortened by 0 bases and J by 0 bases, with 9 bases between the two germline ends. The CDR3 totals 16 residues. Germline CDR1 is MGHRA and CDR2 is YSYEKL. CDR3 bases: TGCGCCAGCAGCCAAGAAAGCCGAAGTAGCAATCAGCCCCAGCATTTT. Translation gives CASSQESRSSNQPQHF.

This clonotype was seen a few times. The rearrangement uses TRBV29-1 and TRBJ2-2, with D unresolved. Deletions cut 6 bases from V and 2 bases from J, with 7 bases between. CDR3 length: 12 amino acids. CDR1 and CDR2 from the germline V gene are SQVTM and ANQGSEA. The CDR3 DNA follows: TGCAGCGTCCTTGATAACACCGGGGAGCTGTTTTTT. Translation gives CSVLDNTGELFF.

This clonotype came up many times. This chain uses TRBV7-7 with TRBJ2-3, with TRBD2 as a possible D gene (6 bases). Trimming left V 3 bases short and J 1 base short, with 8 bases between. Per germline, CDR1 SSHAT and CDR2 FNYEAQ (reference sequence). The CDR3 spans 14 residues. The CDR3 region is CASSLSGGTDTQYF. The DNA of the CDR3 is TGTGCCAGCAGCTTGTCGGGGGGCACAGATACGCAGTATTTT.

This clonotype was counted a few times. CDR3 DNA sequence: TGTGCCAGCAGTCACGGGACTAGCGGGACTGCTTACAATGAGCAGTTCTTC. This sequence encodes CASSHGTSGTAYNEQFF. The chain uses TRBV6-5 and TRBJ2-1; 13 nucleotides agree with TRBD2. With V trimmed by 5 bases and J by 4 bases, 8 bases remained unmatched. The CDR3 loop spans 17 amino acids. Germline CDR1 is MNHEY and CDR2 is SVGAGI.

This chain's CDR3 is CASSRHDSNNEQFF. In DNA, the CDR3 is TGTGCCAGCAGTCGCCACGACAGCAACAATGAGCAGTTCTTC. The chain has TRBV2 and TRBJ2-1; possible D gene TRBD1, 5 bases. This CDR3 is 14 amino acids long. Germline assignment: CDR1 SNHLY and CDR2 FYNNEI. V lost 5 bases and J 5 bases, leaving 13 bases between the germline ends.

The chain joins TRBV4-3 to TRBJ2-1, with D possibly being TRBD2 (6 bases). Germline V gene sequence: CDR1 LGHNA, CDR2 YSLEER. The CDR3 runs 14 residues. Trimming took 3 bases from V and 9 from J, leaving 15 bases between them. This CDR3 is CASSHGRGWSEQFF. In nucleotides, the CDR3 is TGCGCCAGCAGCCATGGTCGGGGGTGGAGTGAGCAGTTCTTC.